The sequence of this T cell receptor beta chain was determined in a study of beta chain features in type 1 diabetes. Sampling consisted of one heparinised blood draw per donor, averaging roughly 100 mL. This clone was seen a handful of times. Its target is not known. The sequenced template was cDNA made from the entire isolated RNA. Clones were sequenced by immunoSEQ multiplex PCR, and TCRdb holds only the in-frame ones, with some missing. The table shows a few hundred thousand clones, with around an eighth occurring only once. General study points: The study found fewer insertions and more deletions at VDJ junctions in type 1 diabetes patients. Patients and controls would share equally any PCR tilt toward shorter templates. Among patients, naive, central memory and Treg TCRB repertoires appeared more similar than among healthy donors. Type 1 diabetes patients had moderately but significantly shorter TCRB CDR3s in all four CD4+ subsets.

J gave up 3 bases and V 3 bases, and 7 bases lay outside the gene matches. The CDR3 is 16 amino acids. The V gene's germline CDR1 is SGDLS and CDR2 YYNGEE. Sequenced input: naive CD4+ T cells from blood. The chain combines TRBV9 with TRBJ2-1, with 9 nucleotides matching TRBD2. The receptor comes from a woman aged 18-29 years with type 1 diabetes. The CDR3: CASSDPGTSSYNEQFF. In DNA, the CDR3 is TGTGCCAGCAGCGATCCCGGGACTAGCAGCTACAATGAGCAGTTCTTC.